This is a list of T cell receptor beta chains from one sample in a study of blood T cell repertoires in COVID-19. The assay was immunoSEQ multiplex PCR, and TCRdb's table has in-frame clones only and misses some. The profile shows fewer than 250,000 clones, about 88% of them singletons. The sequenced material came from peripheral blood. These receptors were taken from a man aged 70 or older with acute or convalescent COVID-19. Each CDR3 is given with its conserved first and last residue. A D gene is named only where the DNA matches it firmly. The size of a clone is reported for some rows only, either as once, few or many, or as a class for expanded clones.

clone_size j_call v_call d_call cdr3_aa cdr3_nt
- TRBJ2-3 TRBV20-1 - CSASLSGTDTQYF TGCAGTGCTAGTTTAAGCGGGACAGATACGCAGTATTTT
- TRBJ2-7 TRBV5-1 TRBD2 CASSSGGTSEYEQYF TGCGCCAGCAGCTCCGGGGGGACTAGCGAGTACGAGCAGTACTTC
- TRBJ2-7 TRBV7-9 TRBD2 CASSFHTGTSASYEQYF TGTGCCAGCAGCTTCCATACCGGGACTAGCGCCTCCTACGAGCAGTACTTC
- TRBJ1-1 TRBV5-1 - CASSLAYRAGTEAFF TGCGCCAGCAGCTTGGCCTACAGGGCGGGCACTGAAGCTTTCTTT
few TRBJ2-7 TRBV10-3 TRBD1 CAISESRGAGTGNYEQYF TGTGCCATCAGTGAGTCGAGGGGGGCCGGGACAGGTAACTACGAGCAGTACTTC
- TRBJ2-1 TRBV27 - CASSLFAKASDNEQFF TGTGCCAGCAGTTTATTCGCCAAGGCGAGCGACAATGAGCAGTTCTTC
- TRBJ2-2 TRBV7-2 TRBD2 CASSLAAGVGGELFF TGTGCCAGCAGCTTAGCGGCGGGAGTGGGCGGGGAGCTGTTTTTT
few TRBJ1-3 TRBV7-2 - CASSSSGGNTIYF TGTGCCAGCAGCTCCTCAGGTGGAAACACCATATATTTT
- TRBJ2-2 TRBV5-1 - CASSEGFLNTGELFF TGCGCCAGCAGCGAGGGTTTTTTAAACACCGGGGAGCTGTTTTTT
- TRBJ1-1 TRBV12-5 - CASAPTPNTEAFF TGTGCTAGTGCCCCGACACCGAACACTGAAGCTTTCTTT
- TRBJ2-1 TRBV27 - CASRFMEQYNEQFF TGTGCCAGCCGTTTTATGGAACAGTACAATGAGCAGTTCTTC
once TRBJ1-1 TRBV2 - CASSEGFVTEAFF TGTGCCAGCAGTGAGGGCTTTGTCACTGAAGCTTTCTTT
- TRBJ1-6 TRBV7-2 - CASSPPGSYRSALHF TGTGCCAGCAGCCCGCCCGGGTCATATCGTTCGGCCCTCCACTTT
- TRBJ1-1 TRBV5-5 - CASSLSLPNTEAFF TGTGCCAGCAGCTTATCTCTACCGAACACTGAAGCTTTCTTT
- TRBJ2-1 TRBV6-6 TRBD1 CASTRQGVSSYNEQFF TGTGCCAGCACTAGACAGGGGGTGAGCTCCTACAATGAGCAGTTCTTC
few TRBJ2-2 TRBV7-3 - CASSLELRAGELFF TGTGCCAGCAGCTTAGAGCTGCGGGCCGGGGAGCTGTTTTTT
- TRBJ1-2 TRBV3-1/TRBV3-2 - CASSPDGRNYGYTF TGTGCCAGCAGTCCAGATGGCAGGAACTATGGCTACACCTTC
- TRBJ1-5 TRBV15 TRBD1 CATSVDRGNQPQHF TGTGCCACCAGCGTGGACAGGGGAAATCAGCCCCAGCATTTT
- TRBJ2-5 TRBV4-1 - CASSPEGQGQMETQYF TGCGCCAGCAGCCCAGAAGGGCAGGGGCAGATGGAGACCCAGTACTTC
- TRBJ2-2 TRBV5-4 TRBD2 CASSGTSGLSGELFF TGTGCCAGCAGCGGGACTAGCGGGCTCTCCGGGGAGCTGTTTTTT
- TRBJ2-1 TRBV5-4 TRBD1 CASSLGQDTYNEQFF TGTGCCAGCAGCCTAGGACAGGATACTTACAATGAGCAGTTCTTC
- TRBJ2-3 TRBV5-4 - CASSLELASITDTQYF TGTGCCAGCAGCTTGGAGCTAGCCTCCATCACAGATACGCAGTATTTT
- TRBJ1-2 TRBV6-5 - CASSYSREGRQGYTF TGTGCCAGCAGTTACTCCAGGGAGGGTCGTCAAGGCTACACCTTC
- TRBJ2-7 TRBV27 TRBD1 CASSHRRDRASEQYF TGTGCCAGCAGCCACCGCCGGGACAGGGCTTCCGAGCAGTACTTC
- TRBJ1-1 TRBV9 - CASSVAPTGGATEAFF TGTGCCAGCAGCGTAGCCCCCACTGGGGGGGCCACTGAAGCTTTCTTT
- TRBJ1-1 TRBV11-2 - CASSLGANTEAFF TGTGCCAGCAGCCTGGGGGCGAACACTGAAGCTTTCTTT
- TRBJ1-1 TRBV18 TRBD1 CASSPADRGRFEAFF TGTGCCAGCTCACCCGCGGACAGGGGCCGGTTTGAAGCTTTCTTT
- TRBJ1-4 TRBV5-6 TRBD1 CASSSTWTGRDEKLFF TGTGCCAGCAGCTCTACCTGGACAGGGAGGGATGAAAAACTGTTTTTT
- TRBJ2-7 TRBV7-2 - CASSFSLLLYEQYF TGTGCCAGCAGCTTTTCTCTACTCTTGTACGAGCAGTACTTC
- TRBJ2-1 TRBV6-2/TRBV6-3 - CASSYPTYNEQFF TGTGCCAGCAGTTACCCCACCTACAATGAGCAGTTCTTC
- TRBJ1-5 TRBV12-3/TRBV12-4 - CASSLGGASPQHF TGTGCCAGCAGTTTAGGCGGCGCATCGCCCCAGCATTTT
- TRBJ2-1 TRBV5-1 TRBD2 CASSLGGSGNNEQFF TGCGCCAGCAGCTTGGGCGGGAGTGGGAACAATGAGCAGTTCTTC
- TRBJ1-5 TRBV6-1 - CASSEALGVGTQHF TGTGCCAGCAGTGAAGCGCTAGGGGTTGGGACCCAGCATTTT
- TRBJ2-2 TRBV19 - CASTPGQHTGELFF TGTGCCAGTACACCAGGACAGCACACCGGGGAGCTGTTTTTT
- TRBJ1-2 TRBV28 - CASSSGPYGYTF TGTGCCAGCAGTTCAGGTCCCTATGGCTACACCTTC
- TRBJ2-1 TRBV10-3 TRBD2 CASRLAGENEQFF TGTGCCTCCCGACTAGCGGGAGAAAATGAGCAGTTCTTC
- TRBJ2-7 TRBV18 TRBD1 CASSPPVGTGGSYEQYF TGTGCCAGCTCACCACCGGTCGGGACAGGGGGCTCCTACGAGCAGTACTTC
- TRBJ1-4 TRBV28 - CASSLLGPGGNEKLFF TGTGCCAGCAGTTTATTAGGTCCGGGGGGTAATGAAAAACTGTTTTTT
- TRBJ1-5 TRBV21-1 - CASSKALGGGHQPQHF TGTGCCAGCAGCAAAGCGCTGGGAGGGGGTCATCAGCCCCAGCATTTT
- TRBJ2-7 TRBV5-1 - CASSTEALSYEQYF TGCGCCAGCAGCACGGAGGCCTTATCCTACGAGCAGTACTTC
- TRBJ1-5 TRBV10-3 - CAISGSGTGYQPQHF TGTGCCATCAGCGGCTCGGGCACGGGATATCAGCCCCAGCATTTT
- TRBJ2-2 TRBV15 - CATSRAGENTGELFF TGTGCCACCAGCAGAGCGGGGGAAAACACCGGGGAGCTGTTTTTT
- TRBJ2-5 TRBV5-4 - CASSLTVTQETQYF TGTGCCAGCAGCCTGACAGTTACTCAAGAGACCCAGTACTTC
- TRBJ2-1 TRBV5-8 TRBD2 CASSLGERTSGLYNEQFF TGTGCCAGCAGCTTGGGGGAACGGACTAGCGGACTTTACAATGAGCAGTTCTTC
- TRBJ2-1 TRBV27 TRBD1 CASRRQGFTYNEQFF TGTGCCAGCAGACGACAGGGGTTCACCTACAATGAGCAGTTCTTC
- TRBJ1-4 TRBV6-5 TRBD1 CASSRDRVDEKLFF TGTGCCAGCAGTAGAGACAGGGTTGACGAAAAACTGTTTTTT
few TRBJ1-1 TRBV3-1/TRBV3-2 TRBD1 CASSQGQGANEAFF TGTGCCAGCAGCCAGGGACAGGGGGCGAATGAAGCTTTCTTT
- TRBJ2-7 TRBV30 TRBD2 CAWSALKTSGTYEQYF TGTGCCTGGAGTGCTCTAAAGACTAGCGGGACCTACGAGCAGTACTTC
many TRBJ2-1 TRBV7-9 TRBD1 CASSYDRGWYDEQFF TGTGCCAGCAGCTACGACAGGGGTTGGTACGATGAGCAGTTCTTC
- TRBJ1-2 TRBV25-1 - CASSAYTGINYGYTF TGTGCCAGCAGTGCCTATACAGGGATTAACTATGGCTACACCTTC
- TRBJ2-3 TRBV2 TRBD1 CASNGQGARTDTQYF TGTGCCAGCAATGGACAGGGGGCTCGCACAGATACGCAGTATTTT
- TRBJ2-7 TRBV6-5 - CATTVGPGSEQYF TGTGCCACCACGGTGGGTCCGGGAAGCGAGCAGTACTTC
- TRBJ2-1 TRBV10-3 - CAISESRERYNEQFF TGTGCCATCAGTGAGTCACGGGAGCGGTACAATGAGCAGTTCTTC
- TRBJ2-7 TRBV3-1/TRBV3-2 TRBD2 CASSQDSHYATSGSLRQYF TGTGCCAGCAGCCAAGATAGCCACTACGCGACTAGCGGGAGTTTACGGCAGTACTTC
- TRBJ2-5 TRBV28 TRBD1 CASSGQGKETQYF TGTGCCAGCAGTGGACAGGGGAAAGAGACCCAGTACTTC
- TRBJ1-1 TRBV5-8 TRBD1 CASSLGQGLTEAFF TGTGCCAGCAGCCTGGGACAGGGATTAACTGAAGCTTTCTTT
- TRBJ2-7 TRBV5-1 TRBD2 CASSLAPTSGNNEQYF TGCGCCAGCAGCTTGGCTCCGACTAGCGGGAACAACGAGCAGTACTTC
- TRBJ1-1 TRBV4-3 - CASSQGIGSTEAFF TGCGCCAGCAGCCAAGGCATAGGGAGCACTGAAGCTTTCTTT
once TRBJ1-1 TRBV10-3 TRBD1 CAIKGQGNTEAFF TGTGCCATCAAAGGACAGGGGAACACTGAAGCTTTCTTT
- TRBJ2-1 TRBV4-3 - CASSQVGGYNEQFF TGCGCCAGCAGCCAAGTGGGGGGCTACAATGAGCAGTTCTTC